This TCR beta chain was documented in a study of T cell responses to AZD1222 COVID-19 vaccine. Germline V gives CDR1 LNHDA, CDR2 SQIVND (reference sequence). This CDR3 has 15 amino acids. V gave up 3 bases and J gave up 7 bases, with 16 bases separating them. Broader study findings: A mostly white British donor set with more females was recruited, and clonal diversity was possibly underestimated. Vaccine-related CD4 TCRs covered spike, predominating at 160-218 and 743-854. Reportedly, close to half of spike-specific TCRs are directed against unmutated variant regions.

Second-dose schedules of about 4 or about 12 weeks were combined. With respect to this clone: Its target is unknown.

The repertoire was sequenced with immunoSEQ multiplex PCR; TCRdb's copy has only in-frame clones and lacks some. The data hold 50,000 to 60,000 clones, with approximately 80% observed a single time. The TCR originated in an adult who received the AZD1222 COVID-19 vaccine. The chain employs TRBV19 and TRBJ2-1, with D perhaps TRBD2 (6 bases). Sequencing was performed on peripheral blood, taken 28 days after the second AZD1222 dose. The CDR3 DNA is TGTGCCAGTAGTATGGTGACTAGAGTCAATAATGAGCAGTTCTTC. Protein sequence: CASSMVTRVNNEQFF.